These 24 T cell receptor beta chains came from one sample sequenced in a study of regulatory T cells in long-lasting Graves disease. Time point denoted: newly diagnosed GD, antithyroid drugs for less than 3 months. Making the TCR library involved RNA that had been extracted from PBMCs. Construction of TCR beta libraries relied on iRepertoire HTBI primers and on Arm-PCR targeting CDR3 regions. TCRdb used MiXCR to reprocess the multiplex PCR reads, holding one entry per CDR3 protein. The sample lists fewer than 450,000 distinct CDR3 sequences, over 14% seen once, with 7.8% in the top ten. This sample also belongs to another study, concerning T cells in Graves' hyperthyroidism and ophthalmopathy.

The specimen comprised peripheral blood mononuclear cells (PBMCs), sampled at new diagnosis, from a patient treated with antithyroid drugs. The origin of the receptors is a woman aged 40 to 50 with Graves disease.

This clonotype has a count of ten or more. The chain joins TRBV19 to TRBJ1-3, with D hard to call. In germline, CDR1 is LNHDA, CDR2 SQIVND (reference sequence). This CDR3 comprises 13 residues. Deletions cut 6 bases from V and 5 bases from J, with 11 bases between. CDR3 loop: CASSNRRRNTIYF. CDR3 DNA sequence: TGTGCCAGTAGCAATCGTCGGAGAAACACCATATATTTT.

This clonotype was detected many times. This chain links TRBV6-1 with TRBJ2-2, with D unclear. The germline CDR1 and CDR2 sequences are MNHNS and SASEGT. CDR3 length: 13 residues. V lost 7 bases and J lost 4, with 10 bases in between. DNA for the CDR3: TGTGCCAGCACCGAGCCGATCACCGGGGAGCTGTTTTTT. This codes for CASTEPITGELFF.

This clonotype has a count of ten or more. The V call is TRBV2, the J call TRBJ2-1; possible D gene TRBD2, 6 bases. Germline values: CDR1 SNHLY, CDR2 FYNNEI. The CDR3 length is 14 residues. Trimming left V 6 bases short and J 7 bases short, with 16 bases between. The CDR3 loop reads CASRVGRSTNEQFF. The CDR3 DNA sequence: TGTGCCAGCAGGGTCGGGAGAAGCACAAATGAGCAGTTCTTC.

This clonotype was detected only a few times. V is TRBV10-2 and J is TRBJ2-1; 9 bases are shared with TRBD2. V was clipped by 6 bases and J by 4 bases; unmatched bases: 7. In germline, CDR1 is WSHSY, CDR2 SAAADI. The CDR3 contains 15 residues. The CDR3 sequence: CASRHSSGTYNEQFF. Here the CDR3 DNA reads TGCGCCAGCAGGCACTCTAGCGGGACTTACAATGAGCAGTTCTTC.

This clonotype has at least ten counts. CDR3 in amino acids: CAWRGLAGDTQYF. CDR3 bases: TGTGCCTGGAGGGGACTAGCGGGAGATACGCAGTATTTT. The chain employs TRBV30 and TRBJ2-3, with 12 bases fitting TRBD2. The CDR3 is 13 residues long. The germline gives CDR1 GTSNPN, CDR2 SVGIG (reference sequence). V gave up 3 bases and J gave up 5 bases; unmatched junction bases: 0.

This clonotype has ten or more counts. The CDR3 loop reads CASSPQVGLNTEAFF. DNA for the CDR3: TGTGCCAGCAGCCCCCAGGTTGGGCTGAACACTGAAGCTTTCTTT. The rearrangement uses TRBV7-2 and TRBJ1-1; no reliable D call. The germline V gene encodes CDR1 SGHTA and CDR2 FQGNSA. The CDR3 totals 15 residues. V was cut by 5 bases and J by 0 bases, with 13 bases left in between.

The gene calls are TRBV5-1 and TRBJ2-7; 9 nucleotides align to TRBD1. V lost 6 bases and J lost 1; bases outside the gene matches: 5. The germline V gene encodes CDR1 SGHRS and CDR2 YFSETQ. The CDR3 contains 14 residues. CDR3 DNA sequence: TGCGCCAGCAACCTAGGACAGGGGTCCTACGAGCAGTACTTC. It specifies CASNLGQGSYEQYF.

This clonotype was seen ten or more times. The chain carries TRBV27 and TRBJ2-1, with a possible D match to TRBD2 (6 bases). Germline values: CDR1 MNHEY, CDR2 SMNVEV (reference sequence). This CDR3 contains 12 residues. V gave up 8 bases and J gave up 2 bases, with 7 bases separating them. DNA of the CDR3: TGTGCCAGCGGACTACCCTACAATGAGCAGTTCTTC. This codes for CASGLPYNEQFF.

This rearrangement joins TRBV13 to TRBJ1-3, with 7 bases identical to TRBD1. CDR1 PRHDT and CDR2 FYEKMQ come from the germline V gene (reference sequence). The CDR3 runs to 16 residues. V was clipped by 5 bases and J by 4 bases; unmatched bases: 11. The CDR3 protein is CASSPQTGFSGNTIYF. In DNA, the CDR3 is TGTGCCAGCAGCCCACAGACAGGGTTTTCGGGAAACACCATATATTTT.

A note on this clonotype: One base away lies a much larger clone, so this may be a sequencing read error. The chain recombines TRBV7-2 with TRBJ2-7, with a tentative D call TRBD1 (5 bases). Germline V gives CDR1 SGHTA, CDR2 FQGNSA. There are 13 residues in the CDR3. CDR3 DNA: TGTGGCAGCAGACGACCCTCAGGGTCCGAGCAGTACTTC. Translating gives CGSRRPSGSEQYF.

The table lists this clonotype with many counts. The chain combines TRBV11-2 with TRBJ2-1; TRBD2 matches 14 bases. CDR1 is SGHAT, CDR2 FQNNGV, per germline. The V segment lost 0 bases and the J segment 2 bases; nucleotides outside the gene matches: 9. The CDR3 loop spans 20 amino acids. CDR3 in amino acids: CASSLDYGTSGRRAYNEQFF. In nucleotides, the CDR3 is TGTGCCAGCAGCTTAGATTATGGGACTAGCGGGAGAAGGGCCTACAATGAGCAGTTCTTC.

The chain recombines TRBV11-3 with TRBJ2-6, with 8 bases that match TRBD1. Unmatched junction bases numbered 7, after V lost 0 bases and J lost 0 bases. Germline lookup yields CDR1 SGHNT and CDR2 YENEEA. The CDR3 runs 19 residues. CDR3 loop: CASSLDRGTGASGANVLTF. For the CDR3, the DNA is TGTGCCAGCAGCTTAGATCGAGGGACAGGCGCCTCTGGGGCCAACGTCCTGACTTTC.

The genes are TRBV28 and TRBJ2-7; D not certain. CDR1 MDHEN and CDR2 SYDVKM come from the germline V gene. Trimming left V 1 base short and J 3 bases short, with 13 bases between. This CDR3 region has 15 residues. The CDR3 coding sequence is TGTGCCAGCAGTTTATTGGCTAGAATTAGCTACGAGCAGTACTTC. It codes for CASSLLARISYEQYF.

This clonotype was picked up many times. The chain employs TRBV4-3 and TRBJ2-3, with 12 nucleotides matching TRBD1. Germline V CDR1 and CDR2: LGHNA, YSLEER. CDR3 size: 16 residues. V shed 5 bases and J 5 bases; nucleotides not matched to a gene: 8. This chain's CDR3 is CASSYSGQGAVDTQYF. The CDR3 nucleotides read TGCGCCAGCAGCTATTCGGGACAGGGGGCTGTAGATACGCAGTATTTT.

The table lists this clonotype with many counts. The CDR3 reads CASSPRGAGWDTEAFF. CDR3 nucleotide sequence: TGTGCCAGCAGCCCACGGGGGGCAGGCTGGGACACTGAAGCTTTCTTT. The chain recombines TRBV28 with TRBJ1-1; a possible D gene is TRBD1 (6 bases). Germline loops: CDR1 MDHEN, CDR2 SYDVKM. V gave up 6 bases and J gave up 3 bases, with 20 bases separating them. The CDR3 runs to 16 residues.

The sample holds many counts of this clonotype. The J gene is TRBJ2-3, the V gene TRBV11-3, with D perhaps matching TRBD1 or TRBD2 (5 bases each). The CDR3 sequence is 14 residues long. Germline V lookup: CDR1 SGHNT, CDR2 YENEEA. V lost 3 bases and J lost 5, with 12 bases in between. Written as DNA, the CDR3 is TGTGCCAGCAGCTTGGGGTTGGGGGAAGATACGCAGTATTTT. Residues: CASSLGLGEDTQYF.

The rearrangement links TRBV9 to TRBJ2-1, with D perhaps matching TRBD2 (6 bases). Germline-derived CDR1 and CDR2 are SGDLS and YYNGEE. V shed 0 bases and J shed 9 bases, with 10 bases lying between them. This CDR3 contains 13 residues. The CDR3 nucleotides read TGTGCCAGCAGCGTAGCTAGGAGGGGTGAGCAGTTCTTC. It is translated as CASSVARRGEQFF.

Concerning this clonotype itself: The conserved phenylalanine or tryptophan normally closing the CDR3 is absent here, so this likely arose from a read error. The chain couples TRBV7-3 to TRBJ2-1; TRBD2 aligns across 10 bases. There are 14 residues in the CDR3. Losses at the gene ends were 5 bases for V and 7 bases for J; bases not matched to a gene: 5. Germline CDR1 and CDR2: SGHTA and FQGTGA. The CDR3 sequence: CASSPGLARNEQFS. CDR3 sequence (DNA): TGTGCCAGCAGCCCGGGACTAGCGAGAAATGAGCAGTTCTCC.

Concerning this clonotype: A read error is likely here: a far larger clone is one base away. The chain carries TRBV11-2 and TRBJ2-7; D tentatively fits TRBD1 or TRBD2 (5 bases each). TRBJ2-1 matches the DNA end more closely, so the J call is doubtful. The CDR3 totals 13 residues. Germline V gives CDR1 SGHAT, CDR2 FQNNGV. CDR3 DNA: TGTGCCAGCATTGGTCGGGGCTTCAGTGAGCAGTTCTTC. Protein sequence: CASIGRGFSEQFF.

V gene TRBV5-1 combines with J gene TRBJ2-7, with 8 bases aligning to TRBD1. The V gene end was trimmed by 1 base and the J gene end by 2 bases; junction bases not matched to a gene: 8. Germline CDR1 is SGHRS and CDR2 is YFSETQ. The CDR3 sequence is 16 residues long. CDR3 sequence reads: CASSLPPGQVAYEQYF. The DNA for the CDR3 is TGCGCCAGCAGCTTGCCCCCGGGACAGGTCGCCTACGAGCAGTACTTC.

The CDR3: CASSQDTGGLGQPQHF. CDR3 DNA: TGTGCCAGCAGCCAAGACACAGGGGGCCTCGGTCAGCCCCAGCATTTT. This chain connects TRBV14 to TRBJ1-5, with 9 bases lining up with TRBD1. The junction had 6 bases not matched to a gene; V was cut back by 0 bases and J by 6 bases. Germline CDR1 reads SGHDN; CDR2 reads FVKESK. The CDR3 runs 16 residues.

In this sample, this clonotype turned up a few times. The gene calls are TRBV20-1 and TRBJ2-6; the D is unclear. CDR3 length: 13 residues. CDR1 and CDR2 (germline): DFQATT, SNEGSKA (reference sequence). V was trimmed by 8 bases and J by 4 bases, leaving 12 bases between them. The CDR3 reads CSTLGPGANVLTF. The CDR3, as DNA: TGCAGTACCCTGGGTCCCGGGGCCAACGTCCTGACTTTC.

Ten or more counts support this clonotype. The chain carries TRBV7-9 and TRBJ1-2, with TRBD1 as a possible D gene (5 bases). Germline CDR1 and CDR2: SEHNR and FQNEAQ (reference sequence). The CDR3 is made up of 13 amino acids. Trimming took 5 bases from V and 4 from J, leaving 11 bases between them. Here the CDR3 reads CASSQGGVYGYTF. The CDR3 nucleotides are TGTGCCAGCAGCCAAGGAGGGGTCTATGGCTACACCTTC.

The CDR3 here is CASSISEGRTPYNEQFF. DNA of the CDR3: TGTGCCAGTAGTATTTCCGAGGGGAGGACCCCCTACAATGAGCAGTTCTTC. V and J are TRBV19 and TRBJ2-1; a possible D gene is TRBD2 (6 bases). V was pared by 3 bases and J by 2 bases, with 17 bases between. The germline V gene encodes CDR1 LNHDA and CDR2 SQIVND (reference sequence). CDR3 size: 17 residues.